Below are 4 T cell receptor beta chains sequenced from a single sample in a study of cytomegalovirus exposure and HLA in healthy donors (dated 2017 in TCRdb). The method was the immunoSEQ multiplex PCR assay. The multiplex PCR relied on a mix of 60 forward primers for TCR Vbeta segments and 13 reverse primers for TCR Jbeta segments. The clones in this table, taken by TCRdb from immuneACCESS, are in-frame only. Not every clone is retained; where verified, under half of the shortfall comes from an unresolved V gene, and the cause of the rest is unknown. The sample table contains 45,000 to 65,000 clones; only one count was recorded for around 72% of them. The leading ten clones occupy roughly 2.9% of the sample. Input material: PBMCs. Receptor source: a man younger than 35 in good health and CMV-seronegative.

V usage is TRBV19 and J usage is TRBJ1-1; tentatively, D is TRBD1 (5 bases). V lost 4 bases and J lost 1, with 10 bases in between. The CDR3 covers 14 residues. In germline, CDR1 is LNHDA, CDR2 SQIVND (reference sequence). In nucleotides, the CDR3 is TGTGCCAGTAGTAACGGGGGATGGAACACTGAAGCTTTCTTT. Translation gives CASSNGGWNTEAFF.

The chain uses TRBV7-2 and TRBJ2-7; 12 nucleotides match TRBD2. The CDR3 has 15 residues. The J segment lost 7 bases and the V segment lost 8 bases, leaving 12 bases of the junction unmatched. Germline V CDR1 and CDR2: SGHTA, FQGNSA. The CDR3 protein is CASRPPSGRAGEQYF. The CDR3 coding sequence is TGTGCCAGCCGCCCCCCTAGCGGGAGGGCCGGGGAGCAGTACTTC.

This clone is large by share. This chain uses TRBV7-7 with TRBJ2-3, with a weak D call TRBD2 (5 bases). Per the germline V gene, CDR1 is SSHAT and CDR2 is FNYEAQ (reference sequence). This CDR3 is built from 14 residues. Trimming cost V 5 bases and J 2 bases, with 11 bases left between them. CDR3 amino acids: CASSASFNTDTQYF. The CDR3 DNA is TGTGCCAGCAGCGCTAGCTTCAACACAGATACGCAGTATTTT.

This clone has just a few counts. A read error may account for a junction end that differs from germline. The chain combines TRBV7-7 with TRBJ2-5; possibly TRBD2 for D (5 bases). CDR1 is SSHAT and CDR2 is FNYEAQ in the germline V gene (reference sequence). The CDR3 runs to 14 residues. The CDR3 reads CASSSTPGSETQYF. The CDR3 DNA follows: TGTGCTAGCAGCTCCACGCCGGGATCAGAGACCCAGTACTTC. The full variable domain, completed using reference TRBV7-7 and TRBJ2-5, is GAGVSQSPRYKVTKRGQDVTLRCDPISSHATLYWYQQALGQGPEFLTYFNYEAQPDKSGLPSDRFSAERPEGSISTLTIQRTEQRDSAMYRCASSSTPGSETQYFGPGTRLLVL.